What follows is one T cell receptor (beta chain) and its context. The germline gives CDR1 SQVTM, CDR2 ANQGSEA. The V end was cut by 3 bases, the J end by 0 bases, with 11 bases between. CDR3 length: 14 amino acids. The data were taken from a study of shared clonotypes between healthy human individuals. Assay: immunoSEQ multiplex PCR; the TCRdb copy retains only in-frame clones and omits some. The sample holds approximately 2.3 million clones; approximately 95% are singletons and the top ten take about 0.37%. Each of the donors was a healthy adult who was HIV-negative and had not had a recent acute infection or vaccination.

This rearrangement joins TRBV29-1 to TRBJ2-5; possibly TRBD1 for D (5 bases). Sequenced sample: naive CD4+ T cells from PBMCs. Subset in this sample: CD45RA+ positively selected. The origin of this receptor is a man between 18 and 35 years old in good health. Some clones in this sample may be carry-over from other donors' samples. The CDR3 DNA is TGCAGCGTTGATGACAGCAATGACCAAGAGACCCAGTACTTC. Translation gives CSVDDSNDQETQYF.